The clone carrying this T cell receptor beta chain was picked up many times. Its antigen is as yet unknown. The data were obtained in a study of regulatory T cells in long-lasting Graves disease. Relying on iRepertoire HTBI primers and Arm-PCR of CDR3 regions, the team built TCR beta libraries. TCRdb redid the calling of the multiplex PCR reads with MiXCR, one entry per CDR3 protein. The table shows about 400,000 distinct CDR3 sequences, with 15% occurring only once. Study-level results: Fewer public clonotypes were shared by new patients (roughly 970) than by persistent patients (roughly 2,500). Sample size was small, which may have lowered accuracy.

Time point here: newly diagnosed GD, antithyroid drugs for less than 3 months. The TCR library used RNA extracted from PBMCs. Under American Thyroid Association guidelines, Graves' disease was diagnosed. This sample also appeared in a second study, on T cells in Graves' hyperthyroidism and ophthalmopathy.

Sample: peripheral blood mononuclear cells (PBMCs), taken at new diagnosis, from a patient treated with antithyroid drugs. This receptor was taken from a woman aged 40 to 50 with Graves disease.

The CDR3 nucleotides read TGTGCCAGCAGCCAAGATGCGGGGGCCGGGGGTTCCCTAGCCAAAAACATTCAGTACTTC. Translation gives CASSQDAGAGGSLAKNIQYF. The chain carries TRBV14 and TRBJ2-4, with D perhaps matching TRBD2 (7 bases). Deletions cut 0 bases from V and 0 bases from J, with 21 bases between. Germline CDR1 SGHDN, CDR2 FVKESK. This CDR3 contains 20 residues. The variable domain in full, completed from reference TRBV14 and TRBJ2-4, reads EAGVTQFPSHSVIEKGQTVTLRCDPISGHDNLYWYRRVMGKEIKFLLHFVKESKQDESGMPNNRFLAERTGGTYSTLKVQPAELEDSGVYFCASSQDAGAGGSLAKNIQYFGAGTRLSVL.